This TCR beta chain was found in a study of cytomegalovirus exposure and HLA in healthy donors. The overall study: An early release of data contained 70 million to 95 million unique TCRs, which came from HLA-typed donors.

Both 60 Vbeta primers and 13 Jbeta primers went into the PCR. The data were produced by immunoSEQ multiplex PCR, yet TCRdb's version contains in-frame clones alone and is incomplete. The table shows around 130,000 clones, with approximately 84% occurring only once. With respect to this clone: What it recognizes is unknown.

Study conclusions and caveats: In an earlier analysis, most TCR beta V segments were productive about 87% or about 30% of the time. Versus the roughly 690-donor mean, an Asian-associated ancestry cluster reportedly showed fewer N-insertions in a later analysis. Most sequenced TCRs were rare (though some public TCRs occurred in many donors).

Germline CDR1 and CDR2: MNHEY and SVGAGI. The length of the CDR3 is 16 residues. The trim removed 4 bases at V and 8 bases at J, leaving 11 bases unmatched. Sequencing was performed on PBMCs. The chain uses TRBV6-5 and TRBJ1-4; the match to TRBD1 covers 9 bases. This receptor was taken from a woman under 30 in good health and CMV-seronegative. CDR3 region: CASSSLTGGAGEKLFF. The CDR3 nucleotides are TGTGCCAGCAGTTCTTTAACAGGGGGCGCGGGCGAAAAACTGTTTTTT.